Each of the 7 T cell receptor beta chains below was sequenced from the same sample in a study of shared clonotypes between healthy human individuals. Sequenced by immunoSEQ multiplex PCR; TCRdb stores in-frame clones only, minus some. The sample carries about 2.1 million clones, roughly 91% recorded once. Naive CD8 cells lacked CD45RO, underwent positive selection for CCR7 and left out terminally differentiated effector memory CD45RA+ cells. Sample: naive CD8+ T cells from PBMCs. The receptors here all came from a man between 18 and 35 years old in good health. Some clones in this sample may be carry-over from other donors' samples.

As for this clone: The sample holds other DNA sequences that translate to the same CDR3. V and J are TRBV11-2 and TRBJ2-5; 14 bases fit TRBD2. CDR1 is SGHAT, CDR2 FQNNGV, per germline. Trimming at V came to 3 bases and at J to 5 bases, leaving 2 bases not matched to a gene. There are 15 residues in the CDR3. The CDR3 spells CASSLGLAGVETQYF. The CDR3 region has the DNA TGTGCCAGCAGCTTGGGACTAGCGGGAGTTGAGACCCAGTACTTC.

V usage is TRBV6-5 and J usage is TRBJ2-2, with 8 bases lining up with TRBD1. V shed 7 bases and J 5 bases; nucleotides not matched to a gene: 9. The CDR3 is made up of 15 amino acids. The germline V gene has CDR1 MNHEY and CDR2 SVGAGI. The CDR3 spells CASTAGQGGTGELFF. Here the CDR3 DNA reads TGTGCCAGCACCGCCGGACAGGGAGGAACCGGGGAGCTGTTTTTT.

V and J are TRBV10-3 and TRBJ1-4; TRBD1 is a possible D gene (5 bases). The CDR3 totals 14 residues. Germline V gives CDR1 ENHRY, CDR2 SYGVKD. Trimming took 7 bases from V and 3 from J, leaving 12 bases between them. CDR3 DNA: TGTGCCATCAAAGGGACTGCTTCTAATGAAAAACTGTTTTTT. Translated: CAIKGTASNEKLFF.

This rearrangement joins TRBV7-3 to TRBJ2-1; weak D call: TRBD2 (6 bases). Trimming removed 3 bases from V and 0 bases from J, with 12 bases in between. This CDR3 comprises 16 residues. Germline V gene lookup returns CDR1 SGHTA and CDR2 FQGTGA. CDR3 bases: TGTGCCAGCAGCTTTTATGGCGGGATCTCCTACAATGAGCAGTTCTTC. Amino acid sequence: CASSFYGGISYNEQFF.

This chain connects TRBV6-5 to TRBJ2-1; D possibly corresponds to TRBD2 (6 bases). The germline V and J ends were trimmed by 6 bases and 6 bases, with 18 bases remaining between them. CDR1 MNHEY and CDR2 SVGAGI come from the germline V gene. The CDR3 sequence is 15 residues long. The CDR3 bases are TGTGCCAGCAGACTAGCCCCGCCCAGTATCAATGAGCAGTTCTTC. As protein: CASRLAPPSINEQFF.

This clone was seen just once. The chain links TRBV9 to TRBJ2-1, with 14 bases fitting TRBD2. There are 19 residues in the CDR3. Germline V gives CDR1 SGDLS, CDR2 YYNGEE. V shed 4 bases, J shed 0 bases, and the junction held 9 bases outside the gene matches. The CDR3 coding sequence is TGTGCCAGCAGCCGAGGACTAGCGGGAGGAAGCAACTCCTACAATGAGCAGTTCTTC. This translates into CASSRGLAGGSNSYNEQFF.

V usage is TRBV30 and J usage is TRBJ2-4, with D tentatively TRBD1 (6 bases). Trimming took off 4 bases at V and 0 bases at J, with 13 bases between the two ends. This CDR3 comprises 15 residues. CDR1 GTSNPN and CDR2 SVGIG come from the germline V gene (reference sequence). The CDR3 nucleotides read TGTGCCTGGAAAAGTGGGGGCTCAGCCAAAAACATTCAGTACTTC. This codes for CAWKSGGSAKNIQYF.